What follows are 19 T cell receptor beta chains derived from one specimen sequenced in a study of beta chain features in type 1 diabetes. Study outcomes and limitations: In all four CD4+ subsets, TCRB CDR3 length was significantly, moderately reduced in type 1 diabetes.

Their cognate antigens are unknown. All of the isolated RNA was reverse transcribed, so expressed TCRB transcripts were sequenced. Generated by immunoSEQ multiplex PCR, the TCRdb table keeps only in-frame clones and is missing some. The sample carries about 340,000 clones, approximately 9.9% recorded once. The source material was central memory CD4+ T cells from blood. These receptors originate from a man aged 25-40 years with type 1 diabetes.

V and J are TRBV20-1 and TRBJ2-7; unclear D gene. The germline gives CDR1 DFQATT, CDR2 SNEGSKA (reference sequence). The germline V and J ends were trimmed by 6 bases and 3 bases, with 9 bases remaining between them. The CDR3 spans 11 residues. CDR3 sequence (DNA): TGCAGTGCGACGCGGAGCTACGAGCAGTACTTC. It is translated as CSATRSYEQYF.

This chain connects TRBV29-1 to TRBJ1-2; 8 bases map to TRBD1. The germline V gene has CDR1 SQVTM and CDR2 ANQGSEA. The trim removed 6 bases at V and 4 bases at J, leaving 7 bases unmatched. This CDR3 region has 13 residues. This CDR3 is CSVSTGEVYGYTF. The CDR3 bases are TGCAGCGTCTCGACAGGGGAGGTCTATGGCTACACCTTC.

The CDR3 DNA is TGTGCCAGCAGTCGGACTAGCGGGGGGGAGACCCAGTACTTC. This sequence encodes CASSRTSGGETQYF. The chain is built from TRBV6-6 and TRBJ2-5; 14 nucleotides agree with TRBD2. CDR1 and CDR2 from the germline V gene are MNHNY and SVGAGI (reference sequence). This CDR3 has 14 amino acids. V trimming: 5 bases; J trimming: 5 bases; junction bases outside the gene matches: 1.

There are a few counts of this clone. The gene calls are TRBV9 and TRBJ2-1; the match to TRBD1 covers 10 bases. Germline V gene sequence: CDR1 SGDLS, CDR2 YYNGEE. V lost 3 bases and J lost 4; bases outside the gene matches: 4. This CDR3 contains 15 residues. The CDR3 reads CASSAGQGEYNEQFF. In nucleotides, the CDR3 is TGTGCCAGCAGCGCCGGACAGGGGGAATACAATGAGCAGTTCTTC. Drawing the rest from reference TRBV9 and TRBJ2-1, the complete variable domain is DSGVTQTPKHLITATGQRVTLRCSPRSGDLSVYWYQQSLDQGLQFLIQYYNGEERAKGNILERFSAQQFPDLHSELNLSSLELGDSALYFCASSAGQGEYNEQFFGPGTRLTVL.

This chain uses TRBV5-1 with TRBJ1-3, with D unresolved. CDR3 length: 15 residues. Trimming left V 0 bases short and J 3 bases short, with 10 bases between. The V gene's germline CDR1 is SGHRS and CDR2 YFSETQ. CDR3 residues: CASSLDDGGGNTIYF. CDR3 bases: TGCGCCAGCAGCTTGGACGACGGAGGTGGAAACACCATATATTTT.

This clone was detected a few times. V usage is TRBV6-1 and J usage is TRBJ2-2; 7 bases align to TRBD2. CDR1 and CDR2 from the germline V gene are MNHNS and SASEGT. Germline trimming cut 0 bases from V and 7 bases from J; bases unmatched to any gene: 8. This CDR3 comprises 16 residues. The CDR3 region is CASSEAWGLLVGELFF. For the CDR3, the DNA is TGTGCCAGCAGTGAAGCGTGGGGACTATTAGTCGGGGAGCTGTTTTTT.

This clone was found many times. The chain recombines TRBV2 with TRBJ1-1; a possible D gene is TRBD1 (5 bases). The V and J ends lost 8 bases and 7 bases respectively, with 20 bases between them. Germline V CDR1 and CDR2: SNHLY, FYNNEI. The CDR3 is 14 residues long. The CDR3 region has the DNA TGTGCCAGCCGAGAGGGCCTCGCCGGGGGTGAAGCTTTCTTT. Translation gives CASREGLAGGEAFF.

The J gene is TRBJ2-2, the V gene TRBV6-6; a possible D gene is TRBD1 (6 bases). CDR3 length: 14 amino acids. Per germline, CDR1 MNHNY and CDR2 SVGAGI (reference sequence). Trimming took 6 bases from V and 3 from J, leaving 11 bases between them. The CDR3 bases are TGTGCCAGCAGACAGGGTGGGGACACCGGGGAGCTGTTTTTT. Translating gives CASRQGGDTGELFF.

This clone was found a few times. The J gene is TRBJ2-1, the V gene TRBV5-6, with D perhaps TRBD2 (6 bases). Germline V gene sequence: CDR1 SGHDT, CDR2 YYEEEE. Trimming cost V 4 bases and J 6 bases, with 20 bases left between them. This CDR3 contains 16 residues. CDR3 nucleotide sequence: TGTGCCAGCAGCCTCGGGGAGGACTGGAGCGGCAATGAGCAGTTCTTC. Amino acids: CASSLGEDWSGNEQFF.

The genes are TRBV11-2 and TRBJ2-3, with D tentatively TRBD2 (6 bases). Germline values: CDR1 SGHAT, CDR2 FQNNGV. Trimming left V 5 bases short and J 0 bases short, with 9 bases between. This CDR3 region has 14 residues. CDR3 amino acids: CASSPGTSTDTQYF. CDR3 bases: TGTGCCAGCAGCCCTGGGACTAGCACAGATACGCAGTATTTT.

This clone was recorded a few times. V usage is TRBV2 and J usage is TRBJ2-3; D is ambiguous. This CDR3 contains 14 residues. CDR1 and CDR2 from the germline V gene are SNHLY and FYNNEI. V gave up 5 bases and J gave up 4 bases, with 13 bases separating them. Here the CDR3 DNA reads TGTGCCAGCAGTAAAACTAAGGCCCCAGATACGCAGTATTTT. Protein product: CASSKTKAPDTQYF.

The J gene is TRBJ2-5, the V gene TRBV29-1; weak D call: TRBD2 (6 bases). The CDR3 runs 14 residues. The V gene's germline CDR1 is SQVTM and CDR2 ANQGSEA. Trimming took 6 bases from V and 1 from J, leaving 15 bases between them. The CDR3 region has the DNA TGCAGCGTGGGAGGCTTCACCGGCCAAGAGACCCAGTACTTC. Encoded protein: CSVGGFTGQETQYF.

This sequence joins TRBV28 and TRBJ2-5; maybe TRBD1 (6 bases). The CDR3 is 12 amino acids. V lost 6 bases and J 5 bases, leaving 10 bases between the germline ends. CDR1 and CDR2 from the germline V gene are MDHEN and SYDVKM. The CDR3 reads CASSGQPETQYF. CDR3 DNA sequence: TGTGCCAGCAGCGGACAGCCGGAGACCCAGTACTTC.

V usage is TRBV1 and J usage is TRBJ2-1; TRBD2, the D gene given by the table, was not confirmed from the DNA. TRBV1 is recorded as a pseudogene. The CDR3 is made up of 16 amino acids. This CDR3 reads CTSSQDSGRWEDEQFF. The CDR3 DNA follows: TGCACCAGCAGCCAGGATAGCGGGAGGTGGGAGGATGAGCAGTTCTTC.

This clone was recorded at least ten times. The chain recombines TRBV4-3 with TRBJ1-5; tentatively, D is TRBD1 (6 bases). V lost 4 bases and J 0 bases, leaving 19 bases between the germline ends. This CDR3 contains 18 residues. CDR1 is LGHNA, CDR2 YSLEER, per germline. The CDR3 region has the DNA TGCGCCAGCAGCCTCATGGGGGGCAGAAGTTATAGCAATCAGCCCCAGCATTTT. Residues: CASSLMGGRSYSNQPQHF.

The V call is TRBV6-5, the J call TRBJ1-1; D uncertain. Germline CDR1 is MNHEY and CDR2 is SVGAGI. V lost 5 bases and J lost 5, with 12 bases in between. The CDR3 is 13 residues long. CDR3 bases: TGTGCCAGCAGTACGAAAGCGCAGACTGAAGCTTTCTTT. Translating gives CASSTKAQTEAFF.

J is TRBJ2-7 and V is TRBV7-2; 13 positions agree with TRBD2. Per germline, CDR1 SGHTA and CDR2 FQGNSA. The CDR3 has 14 residues. J was trimmed by 6 bases and V by 4 bases; bases with no gene match: 3. In DNA, the CDR3 is TGTGCCAGCAGCTCGGGACTAGCGGGATCCGAGCAGTACTTC. Translating it yields CASSSGLAGSEQYF. Full variable domain (outside the CDR3, taken from reference TRBV7-2 and TRBJ2-7): GAGVSQSPSNKVTEKGKDVELRCDPISGHTALYWYRQSLGQGLEFLIYFQGNSAPDKSGLPSDRFSAERTGGSVSTLTIQRTQQEDSAVYLCASSSGLAGSEQYFGPGTRLTVT.

In nucleotides, the CDR3 is TGTGCCAGCAGTTTGCTTTCGGGTGATCGAGGCTACACCTTC. Translation: CASSLLSGDRGYTF. The J gene is TRBJ1-2, the V gene TRBV28; D unclear. Germline CDR1 reads MDHEN; CDR2 reads SYDVKM. Trimming took off 3 bases at V and 8 bases at J, with 16 bases between the two ends. The CDR3 spans 14 residues.

This clone was detected many times. This chain uses TRBV7-2 with TRBJ2-2, with D perhaps matching TRBD1 (6 bases). The V gene's germline CDR1 is SGHTA and CDR2 FQGNSA. V was shortened by 6 bases and J by 5 bases, with 10 bases between the two germline ends. CDR3 length equals 13 residues. The CDR3 loop reads CASRPTGTGELFF. The CDR3 bases are TGTGCCAGCAGACCTACAGGGACCGGGGAGCTGTTTTTT.